Shown below are 20 T cell receptor beta chains from a single sample sequenced in a study of CD8 T cells in ankylosing spondylitis. Each CDR3 protein gets one entry after TCRdb re-called the 5' RACE reads with MiXCR. Among over 60,000 distinct CDR3 sequences listed, approximately 5% were seen once. Input material: blood, either unsorted or a sorted T cell fraction (not recorded which). The receptors were gathered from a male donor with ankylosing spondylitis or in good health (not recorded which).

In this sample, this clonotype turned up many times. The V gene is TRBV19, the J gene TRBJ1-3; D is possibly TRBD1 (6 bases). V was trimmed by 2 bases and J by 0 bases, leaving 11 bases between them. The CDR3 covers 16 residues. Per germline, CDR1 LNHDA and CDR2 SQIVND (reference sequence). The chain's CDR3 is CASSIWTANSGNTIYF. The CDR3 nucleotides read TGTGCCAGTAGTATATGGACAGCGAACTCTGGAAACACCATATATTTT.

There are a few counts of this clonotype. V is TRBV7-9 and J is TRBJ2-7; 7 bases are a match to TRBD1. Per germline, CDR1 SEHNR and CDR2 FQNEAQ (reference sequence). This CDR3 is 14 amino acids long. Trimming cost V 1 base and J 5 bases; bases outside gene matches: 5. CDR3 sequence reads: CASSLGRTGNEQYF. Here the CDR3 DNA reads TGTGCCAGCAGCTTAGGTAGGACAGGCAACGAGCAGTACTTC.

The chain links TRBV3-1 to TRBJ2-5; unclear D gene. The CDR3 length is 15 residues. CDR1 is LGHDT and CDR2 is YNNKEL in the germline V gene (reference sequence). Trimming took off 10 bases at V and 1 base at J, with 19 bases between the two ends. CDR3 amino acids: CATSQDRSSQETQYF. The CDR3 region has the DNA TGTGCCACCTCCCAAGATCGGTCTAGCCAAGAGACCCAGTACTTC.

This clonotype was recorded at least ten times. The chain uses TRBV4-1 and TRBJ2-5, with D perhaps matching TRBD1 (5 bases). CDR3 length: 15 amino acids. Germline V gene data show CDR1 as MGHRA and CDR2 as YSYEKL. V was pared by 0 bases and J by 7 bases, with 15 bases between. The CDR3 protein is CASSQERDRRVTQYF. CDR3 in DNA: TGCGCCAGCAGCCAAGAGCGAGACAGACGCGTGACCCAGTACTTC.

Many counts were recorded for this clonotype. V and J are TRBV5-6 and TRBJ2-1; 9 nucleotides align to TRBD1. This CDR3 spans 14 amino acids. The germline gives CDR1 SGHDT, CDR2 YYEEEE. Trimming removed 4 bases from V and 9 bases from J; junction bases left unmatched: 8. This CDR3 is CASSTWDRDTEQFF. Written as DNA, the CDR3 is TGTGCCAGCAGCACTTGGGACAGGGACACTGAGCAGTTCTTC.

This clonotype has a count of ten or more. This rearrangement joins TRBV11-2 to TRBJ1-6; D possibly corresponds to TRBD1 (6 bases). Trimming took 5 bases from V and 11 from J, leaving 13 bases between them. Germline lookup yields CDR1 SGHAT and CDR2 FQNNGV. The CDR3 totals 13 residues. Here the CDR3 reads CASSTGIRAPLHF. CDR3 coding DNA: TGTGCCAGCAGCACAGGGATACGAGCACCCCTCCACTTT.

At least ten counts were recorded for this clonotype. The J gene is TRBJ1-1, the V gene TRBV5-1, with 7 bases identical to TRBD1. Trimming took 6 bases from V and 5 from J; bases not matched to a gene: 7. The CDR3 consists of 13 residues. Per the germline V gene, CDR1 is SGHRS and CDR2 is YFSETQ. As DNA, the CDR3 is TGCGCCAGCATCGGGACAGCGGGGACTGAAGCTTTCTTT. This gives the protein CASIGTAGTEAFF.

This clonotype was counted many times. This chain connects TRBV12-3 or TRBV12-4 to TRBJ1-1; D remains ambiguous. V dropped 3 bases and J dropped 1 base, with 6 bases sitting between them. The CDR3 sequence is 13 residues long. The CDR3 loop reads CASSLRENTEAFF. CDR3 nucleotides: TGTGCCAGCAGTTTGAGGGAGAACACTGAAGCTTTCTTT.

This clonotype has at least ten counts. This chain links TRBV5-1 with TRBJ2-2; 11 nucleotides agree with TRBD1. The germline gives CDR1 SGHRS, CDR2 YFSETQ. Germline trimming cut 6 bases from V and 6 bases from J; bases unmatched to any gene: 10. The CDR3 runs 16 residues. CDR3 sequence reads: CASTKPGQGGSGELFF. The DNA of the CDR3 is TGCGCCAGCACCAAGCCGGGACAGGGGGGATCCGGGGAGCTGTTTTTT.

This clonotype was seen repeatedly, ten times or more. The chain is built from TRBV29-1 and TRBJ1-1; 7 bases match TRBD1. J lost 1 base, V lost 5 bases, and 7 bases had no gene match. In germline, CDR1 is SQVTM, CDR2 ANQGSEA. The CDR3 is made up of 14 amino acids. The DNA for the CDR3 is TGCAGCGTTTGGACTGGACAGGAGAACACTGAAGCTTTCTTT. Protein sequence: CSVWTGQENTEAFF. The whole variable domain, remainder taken from reference TRBV29-1 and TRBJ1-1, is SAVISQKPSRDICQRGTSLTIQCQVDSQVTMMFWYRQQPGQSLTLIATANQGSEATYESGFVIDKFPISRPNLTFSTLTVSNMSPEDSSIYLCSVWTGQENTEAFFGQGTRLTVV.

This clonotype was detected a few times. The rearrangement links TRBV24-1 to TRBJ2-1; D assignment may be TRBD1 or TRBD2 (5 bases each). Deletions cut 5 bases from V and 0 bases from J, with 13 bases between. The length of the CDR3 is 16 residues. The germline CDR1 and CDR2 sequences are KGHDR and SFDVKD. CDR3 bases: TGTGCCACCAGTGCCCCCGAGGGGAACTCCTACAATGAGCAGTTCTTC. Amino acid sequence: CATSAPEGNSYNEQFF.

This clonotype was detected ten times or more. The chain is built from TRBV10-3 and TRBJ2-5, with D perhaps matching TRBD1 (5 bases). V was trimmed by 6 bases and J by 0 bases, leaving 14 bases between them. Germline CDR1 reads ENHRY; CDR2 reads SYGVKD. The CDR3 is 15 amino acids. CDR3 sequence: CAIRDGQSNQETQYF. As DNA, the CDR3 is TGTGCCATCAGGGACGGACAATCCAACCAAGAGACCCAGTACTTC.

There are many counts of this clonotype. V and J are TRBV11-2 and TRBJ2-2; 16 nucleotides align to TRBD2. CDR1 is SGHAT, CDR2 FQNNGV, per germline. This CDR3 has 19 residues. With V trimmed by 3 bases and J by 4 bases, 8 bases remained unmatched. Here the CDR3 reads CASSFGTSGGVKSTGELFF. CDR3 nucleotides: TGTGCCAGCAGCTTTGGGACTAGCGGGGGGGTAAAGAGCACCGGGGAGCTGTTTTTT. The full variable domain, rest sourced from reference TRBV11-2 and TRBJ2-2, is EAGVAQSPRYKIIEKRQSVAFWCNPISGHATLYWYQQILGQGPKLLIQFQNNGVVDDSQLPKDRFSAERLKGVDSTLKIQPAKLEDSAVYLCASSFGTSGGVKSTGELFFGEGSRLTVL.

This clonotype showed up many times. The chain couples TRBV15 to TRBJ2-1; TRBD2 aligns across 11 bases. Germline V gives CDR1 LNHNV, CDR2 YYDKDF (reference sequence). The CDR3 is made up of 14 amino acids. Losses at the gene ends were 8 bases for V and 6 bases for J; bases not matched to a gene: 6. The CDR3 nucleotides are TGTGCCACCGCGACTAGCGGGGAGCTCAATGAGCAGTTCTTC. Its protein product is CATATSGELNEQFF. The whole variable domain, filled in from reference TRBV15 and TRBJ2-1, reads DAMVIQNPRYQVTQFGKPVTLSCSQTLNHNVMYWYQQKSSQAPKLLFHYYDKDFNNEADTPDNFQSRRPNTSFCFLDIRSPGLGDTAMYLCATATSGELNEQFFGPGTRLTVL.

This clonotype showed up just a few times. V gene TRBV5-1 combines with J gene TRBJ2-3, with D possibly being TRBD2 (7 bases). The CDR3 covers 18 residues. V shed 2 bases and J shed 4 bases, with 23 bases lying between them. The V gene's germline CDR1 is SGHRS and CDR2 YFSETQ. CDR3 in amino acids: CASSLETSPVGGPDTQYF. CDR3 coding DNA: TGCGCCAGCAGCTTAGAGACTAGCCCAGTGGGGGGGCCAGATACGCAGTATTTT.

This clonotype was detected only once. The genes are TRBV16 and TRBJ1-2; maybe TRBD1 (6 bases). The germline gives CDR1 KGHSY, CDR2 FQNENV. Trimming removed 6 bases at V and 4 bases at J, with 12 bases between. The CDR3 is 13 amino acids. The CDR3 coding sequence is TGTGCCAGCAGGCAGGGGAGTGGCTATGGCTACACCTTC. This codes for CASRQGSGYGYTF.

This clonotype appeared many times. This chain connects TRBV20-1 to TRBJ1-5, with 8 bases identical to TRBD1. The CDR3 loop spans 18 amino acids. After removal of 5 bases from V and 2 bases from J, the junction contained 17 bases not matched to a gene. Germline assignment: CDR1 DFQATT and CDR2 SNEGSKA (reference sequence). CDR3 nucleotides: TGCAGTGCTCTCTCTCGGACAGGGCAAGGGAGTCGCAATCAGCCCCAGCATTTT. This translates into CSALSRTGQGSRNQPQHF.

This clonotype was observed at least ten times. V gene TRBV27 combines with J gene TRBJ2-7, with D perhaps TRBD1 (6 bases). The ends were cut back, 2 bases at V and 3 bases at J, with 8 bases in the middle. Per germline, CDR1 MNHEY and CDR2 SMNVEV (reference sequence). The length of the CDR3 is 13 residues. This chain's CDR3 is CASSLQGRYEQYF. For the CDR3, the DNA is TGTGCCAGCAGTTTACAGGGGCGCTACGAGCAGTACTTC.

This clonotype was seen repeatedly, ten times or more. The gene calls are TRBV18 and TRBJ2-3; 8 bases map to TRBD2. CDR3 length: 15 residues. Trimming cost V 5 bases and J 0 bases; bases outside gene matches: 4. Looked up from germline, CDR1 is KGHSH and CDR2 is LQKENI. CDR3 nucleotides: TGTGCCAGCTCAGGAAGCGGGGGAAGCACAGATACGCAGTATTTT. Amino acids: CASSGSGGSTDTQYF. Together with reference TRBV18 and TRBJ2-3, the CDR3 gives the full variable domain: NAGVMQNPRHLVRRRGQEARLRCSPMKGHSHVYWYRQLPEEGLKFMVYLQKENIIDESGMPKERFSAEFPKEGPSILRIQQVVRGDSAAYFCASSGSGGSTDTQYFGPGTRLTVL.

To note about this clonotype: This may stem from a read error, because a much larger clone lies one nucleotide away. In this CDR3 the conserved last residue, phenylalanine or tryptophan, is missing, so a read error is likely. The chain uses TRBV29-1 and TRBJ1-2, with D possibly being TRBD1 (5 bases). Germline CDR1 SQVTM, CDR2 ANQGSEA. The V end was cut by 5 bases, the J end by 5 bases, with 18 bases between. The CDR3 runs 14 residues. The CDR3 spells CSVPKGVREYGYTI. The CDR3 nucleotides are TGCAGCGTTCCCAAAGGGGTCCGGGAGTATGGCTACACCATC.